This T cell receptor beta chain was identified in a study of control samples from healthy donors and cancer patients. Only in-frame clones appear in the TCRdb table, and some are missing; sequencing was by immunoSEQ multiplex PCR. The sample has around 230,000 clones; around 94% are singletons. Germline loops: CDR1 SGHRS, CDR2 YFSETQ. V lost 0 bases to trimming and J lost 2 bases, with 5 bases between them. The length of the CDR3 is 13 residues. The clonotype comes from a man aged 50 to 59 in good health. The chain combines TRBV5-1 with TRBJ1-2; D ambiguous. Material for sequencing was blood. The CDR3 is CASSLGENYGYTF. CDR3 coding DNA: TGCGCCAGCAGCTTGGGCGAGAACTATGGCTACACCTTC.